This entry concerns a single TCR beta chain. Other DNA sequences in the same sample also yield this CDR3. This specimen belongs to a study of blood T cell repertoires in COVID-19. Study-level information: Specimens from acute and convalescent COVID-19 originated in the United States, Italy and Spain. Sample material is recorded as cDNA or gDNA derived from T cells, B-cell-depleted T cells, or PBMCs.

Germline-derived CDR1 and CDR2 are DFQATT and SNEGSKA (reference sequence). The V and J ends lost 3 bases and 2 bases respectively, with 10 bases between them. The CDR3 has 13 residues. Authors' methods: Estimation of nucleated cell counts was performed using reference gene primer amplification. Sequencing used immunoSEQ multiplex PCR; TCRdb keeps in-frame clones, though not all of them. V, J and clone size are taken as reported in that table, and D and trimming were inferred from the DNA itself. The sample has some 220,000 clones, less than 85% seen once. Sequencing input: peripheral blood. This clonotype was sampled from a woman aged 70-85 years with acute or convalescent COVID-19. The rearrangement uses TRBV20-1 and TRBJ2-5, with a possible D match to TRBD2 (7 bases). This chain's CDR3 is CSASRGGQETQYF. CDR3 nucleotide sequence: TGCAGTGCTAGTAGGGGGGGTCAAGAGACCCAGTACTTC.